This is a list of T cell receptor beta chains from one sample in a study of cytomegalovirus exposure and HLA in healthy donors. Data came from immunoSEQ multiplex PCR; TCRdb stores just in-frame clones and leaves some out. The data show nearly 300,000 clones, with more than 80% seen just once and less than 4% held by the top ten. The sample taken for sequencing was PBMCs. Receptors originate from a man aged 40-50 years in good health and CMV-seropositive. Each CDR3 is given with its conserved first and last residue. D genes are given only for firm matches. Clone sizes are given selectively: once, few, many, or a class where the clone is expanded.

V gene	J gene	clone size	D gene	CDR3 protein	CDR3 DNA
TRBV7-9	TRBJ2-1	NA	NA	CASSFSENSYNEQFF	TGTGCCAGCAGCTTTAGCGAAAACTCCTACAATGAGCAGTTCTTC
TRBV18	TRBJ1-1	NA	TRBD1	CASSAGTGGGGTEAFF	TGTGCCAGCTCAGCCGGGACAGGGGGCGGTGGCACTGAAGCTTTCTTT
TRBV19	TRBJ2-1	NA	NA	CASSPTGNNEQFF	TGTGCCAGTAGTCCCACAGGGAACAATGAGCAGTTCTTC
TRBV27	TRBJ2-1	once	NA	CASSLRDIYNEQFF	TGTGCCAGCAGTTTAAGAGATATTTACAATGAGCAGTTCTTC
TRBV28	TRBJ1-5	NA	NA	CASRVQGLSNQPQHF	TGTGCCAGCAGAGTACAGGGCCTAAGCAATCAGCCCCAGCATTTT
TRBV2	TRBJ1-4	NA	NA	CASSGGTNFNEKLFF	TGTGCCAGCAGTGGGGGGACAAATTTTAATGAAAAACTGTTTTTT
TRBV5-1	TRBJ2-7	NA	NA	CASSVTIQGYGEQYF	TGCGCCAGCAGCGTGACCATTCAGGGGTATGGCGAGCAGTACTTC
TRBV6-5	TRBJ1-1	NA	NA	CASSYGGSNTEAFF	TGTGCCAGCAGTTACGGGGGGTCGAACACTGAAGCTTTCTTT
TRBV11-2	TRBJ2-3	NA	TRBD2	CASSLSGRATDTQYF	TGTGCCAGCAGCTTAAGTGGGAGGGCCACAGATACGCAGTATTTT
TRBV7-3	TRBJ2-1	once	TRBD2	CASSLLFRLAGETYNEQFF	TGTGCCAGCAGCTTACTATTTAGACTAGCGGGAGAAACCTACAATGAGCAGTTCTTC
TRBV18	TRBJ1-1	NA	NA	CASSPEAGSTEAFF	TGTGCCAGCTCACCAGAGGCGGGAAGCACTGAAGCTTTCTTT
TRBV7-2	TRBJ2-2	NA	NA	CASSPRGGRGGGAGELFF	TGTGCCAGCAGCCCCCGGGGCGGCAGGGGCGGGGGAGCCGGGGAGCTGTTTTTT
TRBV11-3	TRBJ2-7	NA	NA	CASSFDWTGEQYF	TGTGCCAGCAGCTTTGACTGGACTGGGGAGCAGTACTTC
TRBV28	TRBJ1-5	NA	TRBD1	CASSPTGASNQPQHF	TGTGCCAGCAGCCCGACAGGGGCGAGCAATCAGCCCCAGCATTTT
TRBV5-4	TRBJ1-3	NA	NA	CASSRGGTNTIYF	TGTGCCAGCAGCCGGGGTGGAACGAACACCATATATTTT
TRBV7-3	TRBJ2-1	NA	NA	CASSLSPRNEQFF	TGTGCCAGCAGCTTAAGTCCTAGAAATGAGCAGTTCTTC
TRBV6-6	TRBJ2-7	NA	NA	CASSQIYEQYF	TGTGCCAGCAGCCAAATCTACGAGCAGTACTTC
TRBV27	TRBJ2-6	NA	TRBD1	CASTGTGAASGANVLTF	TGTGCCAGCACCGGAACAGGGGCAGCCTCTGGGGCCAACGTCCTGACTTTC
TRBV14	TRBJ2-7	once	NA	CASSPRDTYEQYF	TGTGCCAGCAGCCCCAGGGATACCTACGAGCAGTACTTC
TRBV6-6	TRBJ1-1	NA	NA	CASSYSGGNTEAFF	TGTGCCAGCAGTTACTCGGGGGGAAACACTGAAGCTTTCTTT
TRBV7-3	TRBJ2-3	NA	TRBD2	CASSPREGGDTDTQYF	TGTGCCAGCAGCCCCCGGGAGGGAGGGGACACAGATACGCAGTATTTT
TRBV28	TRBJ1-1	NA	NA	CASSLRVNTEAFF	TGTGCCAGCAGTTTGAGAGTGAACACTGAAGCTTTCTTT
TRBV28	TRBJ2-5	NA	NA	CASSFSVRQETQYF	TGTGCCAGCAGTTTCTCCGTGAGGCAAGAGACCCAGTACTTC
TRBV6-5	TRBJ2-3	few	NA	CASSYGLAPDTQYF	TGTGCCAGCAGTTACGGACTTGCCCCAGATACGCAGTATTTT
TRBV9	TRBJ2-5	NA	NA	CASSPLGGSQETQYF	TGTGCCAGCAGCCCCTTGGGGGGATCCCAAGAGACCCAGTACTTC
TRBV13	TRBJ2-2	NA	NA	CASSLRAGITGELFF	TGTGCCAGCAGCTTAAGGGCAGGGATCACCGGGGAGCTGTTTTTT
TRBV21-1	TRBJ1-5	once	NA	CASSYTIRRVNQPQHF	TGTGCCAGCAGCTACACCATCCGCAGGGTCAATCAGCCCCAGCATTTT
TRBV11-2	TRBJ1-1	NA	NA	CASSFLPPRGPATEAFF	TGTGCCAGCAGCTTTCTACCCCCAAGAGGGCCGGCCACTGAAGCTTTCTTT
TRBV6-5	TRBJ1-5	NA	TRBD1	CASSYSGQINQPQHF	TGTGCCAGCAGTTACTCGGGACAGATCAATCAGCCCCAGCATTTT
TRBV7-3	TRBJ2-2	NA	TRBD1	CASSSGTVNTGELFF	TGTGCCAGCAGCTCTGGGACAGTGAACACCGGGGAGCTGTTTTTT
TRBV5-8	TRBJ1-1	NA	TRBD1	CASSLRQGRTEAFF	TGTGCCAGCAGCTTGAGACAGGGGAGGACTGAAGCTTTCTTT
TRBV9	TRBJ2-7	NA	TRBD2	CASSKGLAGGHYEQYF	TGTGCCAGCAGCAAAGGACTAGCGGGAGGACACTACGAGCAGTACTTC
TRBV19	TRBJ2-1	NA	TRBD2	CASSRTSSGSGNEQFF	TGTGCCAGTAGTAGAACCTCTAGCGGGAGTGGGAATGAGCAGTTCTTC
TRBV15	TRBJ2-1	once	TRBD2	CATSIGLAGSRGVQQFF	TGTGCCACCAGCATTGGACTAGCGGGATCCCGTGGGGTTCAGCAGTTCTTC
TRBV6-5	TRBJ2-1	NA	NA	CASSYGEGEFHEQFF	TGTGCCAGCAGTTACGGGGAGGGGGAGTTTCATGAGCAGTTCTTC
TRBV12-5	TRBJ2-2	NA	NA	CASAEGATGELFF	TGTGCTAGTGCGGAGGGGGCCACCGGGGAGCTGTTTTTT
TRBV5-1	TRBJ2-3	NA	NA	CASSLPSGASTDTQYF	TGCGCCAGCAGCTTGCCGAGCGGAGCTAGCACAGATACGCAGTATTTT
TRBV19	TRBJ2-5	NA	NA	CASTPLAGIGETQYF	TGTGCCAGTACCCCCCTCGCGGGAATAGGAGAGACCCAGTACTTC
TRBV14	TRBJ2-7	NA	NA	CASSQDSWGGGPATYEQYF	TGTGCCAGCAGCCAAGACTCCTGGGGAGGAGGGCCCGCCACCTACGAGCAGTACTTC